Listed below are T cell receptor beta chains from one sample, sequenced in a study of CD8 T cells in ankylosing spondylitis. TCRdb redid the calling of the 5' RACE reads with MiXCR, one entry per CDR3 protein. The sample holds about 840,000 distinct CDR3 sequences, about an eighth seen once. The material sequenced was blood, either unsorted or a sorted T cell fraction (not recorded which). The receptor set was obtained from a male donor with ankylosing spondylitis. CDR3s include the opening cysteine and the closing phenylalanine or tryptophan. Each record gives: J gene, clone size, V gene, D gene, CDR3 DNA, CDR3 protein. A D gene is named only where the DNA matches it firmly. A clone size is listed for some rows: how often the clone was seen (once, few, many), or a class if it is expanded.

TRBJ1-6 many TRBV5-6 . TGTGCCAGCTTTAAAGTACAAGGGACACCCCTCCACTTT CASFKVQGTPLHF
TRBJ1-2 many TRBV6-1 . TGTGCCAGCAGGGAACCTGCTAACTATGGCTACACCTTC CASREPANYGYTF
TRBJ2-4 few TRBV5-1 . TGCGCCAGCAGCTTACAGGGGGGGATGGCCAAAAACATTCAGTACTTC CASSLQGGMAKNIQYF
TRBJ2-7 . TRBV20-1 . TGCAGTGCTAGAGATGAAAGGGAGCAGTACTTC CSARDEREQYF
TRBJ2-4 . TRBV5-1 . TGCGCCAGCAGCTGGACAGACAAAAACATTCAGTACTTC CASSWTDKNIQYF
TRBJ1-4 few TRBV6-2/TRBV6-3 . TGTGCCAGCAGCGAGAGGGGCGTCGGTAATGAAAAACTGTTTTTT CASSERGVGNEKLFF
TRBJ1-1 . TRBV20-1 . TGCAGTGCTTCCGGGCCGGGCACTGAAGCTTTCTTT CSASGPGTEAFF
TRBJ1-2 many TRBV6-2/TRBV6-3 . TGTGCCAGCACCCAACGATCGGAATCTCCCTATGGCTACACCTTC CASTQRSESPYGYTF
TRBJ2-5 few TRBV4-2 . TGTGCCAGCAGCTCTGTGGGGAGGCCAAAGACCCAGTACTTC CASSSVGRPKTQYF
TRBJ2-1 . TRBV10-1 . TGCGCCAGCACCGGGCTAGCTAACAGCTCCTACAATGAGCAGTTCTTC CASTGLANSSYNEQFF
TRBJ2-3 . TRBV20-1 . TGCAGTGCTGCCCCCGGGGAGCGGACTAGCACAGATACGCAGTATTTT CSAAPGERTSTDTQYF
TRBJ2-5 . TRBV7-9 . TGTGCCAGCAGAAAGTTCTTGGAGACCCAGTACTTC CASRKFLETQYF
TRBJ2-1 . TRBV6-1 TRBD2 TGTGCCAGCAGTACGGGAGGTCCCTACAATGAGCAGTTCTTC CASSTGGPYNEQFF
TRBJ2-7 many TRBV18 TRBD1 TGTGCCAGCTCACAAGGGACAGGGGGCGACGAGCAGTACTTC CASSQGTGGDEQYF
TRBJ2-5 few TRBV29-1 . TGCAGCGTTGCGGCGGGGCCTGGGACCCAGTACTTC CSVAAGPGTQYF
TRBJ2-5 . TRBV4-3 . TGCGCCAGCAGCCAAGGGGCCAGGGTCGGCCAAGAGACCCAGTACTTC CASSQGARVGQETQYF
TRBJ2-7 few TRBV6-2/TRBV6-3 TRBD1 TGTGCCAGCAAACTTCCGGGACAGGGGATTTACGAGCAGTACTTC CASKLPGQGIYEQYF
TRBJ1-1 few TRBV14 TRBD1 TGTGCCAGCAGCCCCGGACAGGGGATCGTTTTGGGGACTGAAGCTTTCTTT CASSPGQGIVLGTEAFF
TRBJ1-2 . TRBV5-5 . TGTGCCAGCAGCTTGATGCAGGGCGACTATGGCTACACCTTC CASSLMQGDYGYTF
TRBJ2-7 many TRBV4-2 TRBD2 TGTGCCAGCAGCCAAGAGACTAGCGGCGAGCAGTACTTC CASSQETSGEQYF
TRBJ1-5 few TRBV12-3/TRBV12-4 TRBD1 TGTGCCAGCAGTTTACACAGGGGTCGGTATCAGCCCCAGCATTTT CASSLHRGRYQPQHF
TRBJ2-2 . TRBV7-2 . TGTGCCAGCAGCTTTGGTGCGGGGAGGACCGGGGAGCTGTTTTTT CASSFGAGRTGELFF
TRBJ1-2 . TRBV7-9 TRBD1 TGTGCCAGCAGCCCTCGGACAGGCAGAGCTAACTATGGCTACACCTTC CASSPRTGRANYGYTF
TRBJ2-3 . TRBV20-1 TRBD2 TGCTGTGCTAGAGGGGGACTAGCGGGATTCGCAGATACGCAGTATTTT CCARGGLAGFADTQYF
TRBJ2-7 . TRBV9 . TGTGCCAGCGGTCAATTTGCGGGGGAGCAGTACTTC CASGQFAGEQYF
TRBJ1-5 few TRBV20-1 . TGCAGTGCTAGTTCAGGGGATCAGCCCCAGCATTTT CSASSGDQPQHF
TRBJ1-2 . TRBV5-1 TRBD1 TGCGCCAGCAGCCCCGGGACAGGGGGATCGGGTTATGGCTACACCTTC CASSPGTGGSGYGYTF
TRBJ1-4 . TRBV28 . TGTGCCAGCAACCGGCCCCAGGGAGGAGATGAAAAACTGTTTTTT CASNRPQGGDEKLFF
TRBJ1-6 . TRBV9 . TGTGCCAGCAGCGTAACACAGGGACCACCCCTCCACTTT CASSVTQGPPLHF
TRBJ2-1 . TRBV3-1 TRBD2 TGTGCCAGCAGCCAAGCGGGACTAGCGGAGGATGAGCAGTTCTTC CASSQAGLAEDEQFF
TRBJ2-1 . TRBV20-1 TRBD2 TGCAGTGCTAGTCGGCTAGCGGATTCCCGGGTGAAGTTCTTC CSASRLADSRVKFF
TRBJ2-1 few TRBV24-1 . TGTGCCACCAGTGACCCCGGGACCGGCTACAATGAGCAGTTCTTC CATSDPGTGYNEQFF
TRBJ2-7 many TRBV5-6 . TGTGCCAGCAGTTCCGGTCCCCTTGCCTACGAGCAGTACTTC CASSSGPLAYEQYF
TRBJ1-1 few TRBV7-9 TRBD1 TGTGCCAGCAGCCGTCACAGGGGAGAGAACACTGAAGCTTTCTTT CASSRHRGENTEAFF
TRBJ2-3 many TRBV6-1 . TGTGCCAGCAGCCCAGGGGCCACAGATACGCAGTATTTT CASSPGATDTQYF
TRBJ1-3 . TRBV18 . TGTGCCAGCACCCAGGACCGGCGGAACACCATATATTTT CASTQDRRNTIYF
TRBJ2-7 many TRBV20-1 TRBD2 TGCAGCCCGACTAGCGGCGTTTCCTACGAGCAGTACTTC CSPTSGVSYEQYF
TRBJ2-7 . TRBV27 . TGTGCCAGCAGTTATATCCCCTCGGGGCTGATCGGCGAGCAGTACTTC CASSYIPSGLIGEQYF
TRBJ1-4 . TRBV20-1 . TGCAGTGCTAGAGGAGGGGCAATACGGGAAAAACTGTTTTTT CSARGGAIREKLFF
TRBJ2-3 few TRBV28 . TGTGCCAGCAGCATGGGTGTGGGGAGGGGGACAGATACGCAGTATTTT CASSMGVGRGTDTQYF
TRBJ2-7 few TRBV20-1 . TGCAGTGCTAGTTTGGGGGCACAGTACTTC CSASLGAQYF
TRBJ1-2 many TRBV15 . TGTGCCACCAGCCCCCAACGAGGTGTATGGAACTATGGCTACACCTTC CATSPQRGVWNYGYTF
TRBJ2-1 few TRBV21-1 . TGTGCCAGCAGCAAAGGGACAGGCGGGCCCTACAATGAGCAGTTCTTC CASSKGTGGPYNEQFF
TRBJ2-5 . TRBV7-9 . TGTGCCAGCAGCGCCAGGGGACGACGGAGGGAGACCCAGTACTTC CASSARGRRRETQYF
TRBJ2-1 many TRBV24-1 TRBD2 TGTGCCACCAGTGACCCCGGGACTAGCGGAGACGGGAATGAGCAGTTCTTC CATSDPGTSGDGNEQFF
TRBJ2-6 . TRBV6-1 TRBD1 TGTGCCAGCAGACACGACAGGGCCCGGACAAGGGCCAACGTCCTGACTTTC CASRHDRARTRANVLTF
TRBJ2-1 . TRBV5-8 TRBD1 TGTGCCAGCAGCACACAGGGGGATCCGGGCAATGAGCAGTTCTTC CASSTQGDPGNEQFF
TRBJ1-4 few TRBV5-1 . TGCGCCAGCAGGACAGCCCCTAATGAAAAACTGTTTTTT CASRTAPNEKLFF
TRBJ1-1 many TRBV12-3/TRBV12-4 . TGTGCCAGCAGTTTAGCGCAGGGTGGAGGTACTGAAGCTTTCTTT CASSLAQGGGTEAFF
TRBJ1-1 few TRBV6-1 TRBD1 TGTGCCAGCATCAACTACAGGGGGGGTGGGACTGAAGCTTTCTTT CASINYRGGGTEAFF
TRBJ1-1 . TRBV6-6 . TGTGCCAGCAGTCGCATTCGGGCTGAAGCTTTCTTT CASSRIRAEAFF
TRBJ2-7 . TRBV5-1 . TGCGCCAGCAGCTTGGATCCAGGGTTGAGCGAGCAGTACTTC CASSLDPGLSEQYF
TRBJ2-7 . TRBV28 . TGTGCCAGCAGGCGAACGGGTGAGCAGTACTTC CASRRTGEQYF
TRBJ2-1 many TRBV24-1 . TGTGCCACCAGTGATTCGGGGCCCCCAGGTGTCGATGAGCAGTTCTTC CATSDSGPPGVDEQFF
TRBJ1-1 few TRBV12-3/TRBV12-4 TRBD1 TGTGCCAGCAGTATCTCGACAGGGGCTTACACTGAAGCTTTCTTT CASSISTGAYTEAFF
TRBJ2-7 . TRBV5-1 . TGCGCCAGCAGCTTGAGCAGCAACTCCTACGAGCAGTACTTC CASSLSSNSYEQYF
TRBJ1-6 many TRBV7-9 . TGTGCCAGCAGCTTAACGGCCTCCTCACCCCTCCACTTT CASSLTASSPLHF